This T cell receptor beta chain is drawn from a study of shared clonotypes between healthy human individuals. Study findings and constraints: Clonotype sharing levels among donors were expected to vary with sequencing depth.

In regard to this clone: Antigen: not known.

The study drew its donors from healthy HIV-negative adults without recent acute infections or vaccinations. CD8 memory cells included CD45RO+ cells plus CCR7-negative CD45RA+ TemRA cells. V gave up 0 bases and J gave up 6 bases, with 24 bases separating them. Germline CDR1 reads MGHRA; CDR2 reads YSYEKL. The CDR3 spans 19 residues. Sequencing used immunoSEQ multiplex PCR; TCRdb keeps in-frame clones, though not all of them. Of 95,000 to 120,000 clones in the sample, around two thirds were seen once. The rearrangement joins TRBV4-1 to TRBJ2-1; D is undetermined. This sequence was found in a woman between 25 and 40 years old in good health. Sequenced input: memory CD8+ T cells sorted from blood. Sample subset: CD45RO+ cells pooled with CCR7-negative TemRA cells. CDR3 DNA: TGCGCCAGCAGCCAAGATAGTATGGTTTTCGGCAGGTCGACCAATGAGCAGTTCTTC. Its protein product is CASSQDSMVFGRSTNEQFF.